The 23 T cell receptor beta chains reported below all come from one sample, sequenced in a study of T-cell reconstitution after alpha-beta-depleted transplantation in children. Researchers prepared the TCRbeta library using unique molecular identifiers, the study reports. TCRdb used MiXCR to reprocess the PCR reads, holding one entry per CDR3 protein. The sample records some 220,000 distinct CDR3 sequences, 11% being singletons. The material was PBMCs, obtained before TCRalphabeta/CD19-depleted stem cell transplant. The receptor set was obtained from a child under two years old with acute myeloid leukemia, due to receive a stem cell transplant.

Many counts were recorded for this clonotype. This chain joins TRBV20-1 and TRBJ1-2; possibly TRBD1 for D (5 bases). V was trimmed by 5 bases and J by 9 bases, leaving 22 bases between them. The CDR3 length is 14 residues. Germline CDR1 and CDR2: DFQATT and SNEGSKA (reference sequence). CDR3 sequence (DNA): TGCAGTGCTCCCCCCGTAGGGGCCATAGGAAGCTACACCTTC. Protein product: CSAPPVGAIGSYTF.

This clonotype was seen ten or more times. The chain is built from TRBV3-1 and TRBJ2-7; D ambiguous. Germline CDR1 LGHDT, CDR2 YNNKEL (reference sequence). V lost 0 bases and J 0 bases, leaving 6 bases between the germline ends. The CDR3 loop spans 14 amino acids. CDR3 DNA sequence: TGTGCCAGCAGCCAAGAAGGGATCTCCTACGAGCAGTACTTC. Translating it yields CASSQEGISYEQYF.

In the case of this clonotype: Just one base apart from a much larger clone, this may be a read error. This chain joins TRBV4-1 and TRBJ1-2, with D unresolved. In germline, CDR1 is MGHRA, CDR2 YSYEKL. There are 16 residues in the CDR3. In nucleotides, the CDR3 is TGCGCCAGCAGCCAAGTCCTCCTGCCGGTGCGGGGTGGCCACACCTTC. Translating gives CASSQVLLPVRGGHTF.

This clonotype was seen repeatedly, ten times or more. The chain is built from TRBV7-2 and TRBJ2-7, with 13 bases lining up with TRBD2. With 5 bases clipped from V and 7 bases from J, the junction kept 8 bases outside the gene matches. This CDR3 has 15 amino acids. CDR1 SGHTA and CDR2 FQGNSA come from the germline V gene. The CDR3 spells CASSPGLAGTREQYF. The CDR3 DNA sequence: TGTGCCAGCAGCCCGGGACTAGCGGGAACGCGGGAGCAGTACTTC.

This clonotype occurred many times. The chain carries TRBV7-9 and TRBJ1-5; TRBD1 might be the D (5 bases). The CDR3 contains 13 residues. Germline-derived CDR1 and CDR2 are SEHNR and FQNEAQ (reference sequence). The V gene lost 8 bases and the J gene lost 4 bases, with 12 bases spanning the gap. The CDR3: CASGQGLNQPQHF. The CDR3 DNA is TGTGCCAGCGGCCAGGGCTTAAATCAGCCCCAGCATTTT.

This clonotype was counted at least ten times. The gene calls are TRBV24-1 and TRBJ2-5, with D uncertain. Trimming removed 5 bases from V and 4 bases from J, with 4 bases in between. The CDR3 is 11 residues long. Germline values: CDR1 KGHDR, CDR2 SFDVKD. Here the CDR3 reads CATSAGETQYF. In DNA, the CDR3 is TGTGCCACCAGTGCGGGAGAGACCCAGTACTTC.

This clonotype was picked up many times. V and J are TRBV29-1 and TRBJ1-2; TRBD1 agrees at 11 bases. The J segment lost 7 bases and the V segment lost 5 bases, leaving 9 bases of the junction unmatched. This CDR3 has 14 residues. Germline V gene lookup returns CDR1 SQVTM and CDR2 ANQGSEA. DNA for the CDR3: TGCAGCGTTAAAAGGGGACAGGGGGACCGTGGCTACACCTTC. It is translated as CSVKRGQGDRGYTF.

The chain is built from TRBV4-2 and TRBJ1-4; D is perhaps TRBD1 (5 bases). CDR3 size: 15 residues. The germline V gene has CDR1 LGHNA and CDR2 YNFKEQ. The V end was cut by 1 base, the J end by 8 bases, with 14 bases between. The CDR3 is CASSQGSGGSEKLFF. CDR3 DNA: TGTGCCAGCAGCCAAGGGAGCGGGGGTTCGGAAAAACTGTTTTTT.

The sample holds a few counts of this clonotype. The CDR3: CASSPQTANTGELFF. The CDR3 DNA reads TGTGCCAGCTCACCTCAGACTGCGAACACCGGGGAGCTGTTTTTT. V usage is TRBV18 and J usage is TRBJ2-2, with D hard to call. From germline, CDR1 is KGHSH and CDR2 LQKENI. V was shortened by 3 bases and J by 0 bases, with 8 bases between the two germline ends. The CDR3 extends over 15 amino acids.

Ten or more counts support this clonotype. The chain uses TRBV5-1 and TRBJ2-7; D is tentatively TRBD1 or TRBD2 (6 bases each). The CDR3 is 15 amino acids. Germline loops: CDR1 SGHRS, CDR2 YFSETQ. The V and J ends lost 0 bases and 4 bases respectively, with 14 bases between them. As DNA, the CDR3 is TGCGCCAGCAGCTTGGAAGGGGGGAGGTTATACGAGCAGTACTTC. Protein product: CASSLEGGRLYEQYF.

This clonotype was observed at least ten times. V usage is TRBV12-3 or TRBV12-4 and J usage is TRBJ2-1; 8 nucleotides agree with TRBD2. CDR3 length equals 15 residues. J lost 6 bases, V lost 6 bases, and 10 bases had no gene match. CDR3 nucleotide sequence: TGTGCCAGCAGACCTCCTAGCGGGTCACTCAATGAGCAGTTCTTC. Translation: CASRPPSGSLNEQFF.

This clonotype was counted at least ten times. The chain combines TRBV20-1 with TRBJ2-3; tentatively, D is TRBD2 (5 bases). The germline gives CDR1 DFQATT, CDR2 SNEGSKA (reference sequence). V was trimmed by 8 bases and J by 1 base, leaving 13 bases between them. The CDR3 extends over 13 amino acids. CDR3 sequence reads: CSSTFSGTDTQYF. The CDR3 DNA reads TGCAGTTCTACTTTTAGCGGCACAGATACGCAGTATTTT.

This clonotype has only a few counts. The chain couples TRBV7-2 to TRBJ2-3; perhaps TRBD1 as D (6 bases). This CDR3 spans 12 amino acids. Germline V gives CDR1 SGHTA, CDR2 FQGNSA. V lost 6 bases to trimming and J lost 11 bases, with 15 bases between them. CDR3 sequence (DNA): TGTGCCAGCAGTACGGACAGTCAAAAGCAGTATTTT. Its protein product is CASSTDSQKQYF.

This clonotype was seen many times. V gene TRBV7-9 combines with J gene TRBJ2-6; D is perhaps TRBD1 (6 bases). The V gene's germline CDR1 is SEHNR and CDR2 FQNEAQ (reference sequence). The CDR3 totals 16 residues. V lost 5 bases, J lost 2 bases, and 13 bases lay in between. The CDR3 spells CASSAYRDTGANVLTF. CDR3 sequence (DNA): TGTGCCAGCAGCGCCTACAGGGATACTGGGGCCAACGTCCTGACTTTC.

This clonotype was observed many times. V and J are TRBV12-3 or TRBV12-4 and TRBJ1-1, with D possibly matching TRBD1 (5 bases). This CDR3 is 16 amino acids long. Trimming shortened V by 4 bases and J by 3 bases, and 18 bases separated the two germline ends. CDR3 in DNA: TGTGCCAGCAGTTCCCCCGGCGGGACGGTTTACACTGAAGCTTTCTTT. Its translation: CASSSPGGTVYTEAFF.

This clonotype showed up just a few times. CDR3 region: CATCQQGTSGATDTQYF. The CDR3 DNA sequence: TGTGCCACCTGCCAACAGGGGACTAGCGGAGCCACAGATACGCAGTATTTT. This chain joins TRBV3-1 and TRBJ2-3, with 11 bases aligning to TRBD2. Trimming took 10 bases from V and 2 from J; bases not matched to a gene: 14. The germline V gene encodes CDR1 LGHDT and CDR2 YNNKEL (reference sequence). The CDR3 totals 17 residues.

This clonotype was counted many times. The chain links TRBV28 to TRBJ2-7, with D tentatively TRBD1 or TRBD2 (5 bases each). V lost 8 bases, J lost 7 bases, and 15 bases lay in between. The CDR3 spans 12 residues. The germline gives CDR1 MDHEN, CDR2 SYDVKM. The chain's CDR3 is CASERGAEEQYF. The CDR3 coding sequence is TGTGCCAGCGAAAGAGGGGCGGAAGAGCAGTACTTC. Together with reference TRBV28 and TRBJ2-7, the CDR3 gives the full variable domain: DVKVTQSSRYLVKRTGEKVFLECVQDMDHENMFWYRQDPGLGLRLIYFSYDVKMKEKGDIPEGYSVSREKKERFSLILESASTNQTSMYLCASERGAEEQYFGPGTRLTVT.

This clonotype showed up many times. V and J are TRBV20-1 and TRBJ1-2, with D maybe TRBD1 (5 bases). V was trimmed by 5 bases and J by 8 bases, leaving 21 bases between them. The CDR3 covers 14 residues. Germline V lookup: CDR1 DFQATT, CDR2 SNEGSKA (reference sequence). This CDR3 reads CSARPGTYSGGYTF. The CDR3 coding sequence is TGCAGTGCTCGACCCGGGACGTACTCTGGGGGCTACACCTTC.

The CDR3 sequence is CASSPAPGQNGYTF. As DNA, the CDR3 is TGTGCCAGCTCACCAGCCCCGGGACAGAATGGCTACACCTTC. V and J are TRBV18 and TRBJ1-2, with 7 bases identical to TRBD1. Trimming took 2 bases from V and 6 from J; bases not matched to a gene: 6. The CDR3 is 14 amino acids. Germline V CDR1 and CDR2: KGHSH, LQKENI.

In this sample, this clonotype turned up many times. This sequence joins TRBV12-3 or TRBV12-4 and TRBJ2-1; 8 bases are a match to TRBD1. V lost 5 bases and J lost 6; bases outside the gene matches: 9. The CDR3 sequence is 15 residues long. The CDR3 is CASSPGTGMGNEQFF. The CDR3 DNA reads TGTGCCAGCAGTCCTGGGACAGGCATGGGCAATGAGCAGTTCTTC.

The table lists this clonotype with many counts. The chain joins TRBV29-1 to TRBJ2-1; D gene uncertain. Trimming removed 2 bases at V and 4 bases at J, with 3 bases between. The CDR3 is 11 amino acids. CDR1 is SQVTM, CDR2 ANQGSEA, per germline. The CDR3 DNA reads as TGCAGCGTTGAATTTTACAATGAGCAGTTCTTC. Protein product: CSVEFYNEQFF.

This clonotype appeared many times. The J gene is TRBJ2-2, the V gene TRBV5-5; 8 nucleotides align to TRBD1. V was pared by 0 bases and J by 5 bases, with 9 bases of the junction left unmatched. There are 17 residues in the CDR3. CDR1 SGHKS and CDR2 YYEKEE come from the germline V gene (reference sequence). The CDR3 region has the DNA TGTGCCAGCAGCTTGGCCGGACAGGGAAGGACAACCGGGGAGCTGTTTTTT. The encoded protein is CASSLAGQGRTTGELFF.

The genes are TRBV29-1 and TRBJ2-5; 7 bases are a match to TRBD1. From germline, CDR1 is SQVTM and CDR2 ANQGSEA. There are 13 residues in the CDR3. The V and J ends lost 7 bases and 3 bases, in that order; junction bases with no gene match: 8. The DNA of the CDR3 is TGCAGCGCCTTGGGACAGATTAAAGAGACCCAGTACTTC. It translates to CSALGQIKETQYF.